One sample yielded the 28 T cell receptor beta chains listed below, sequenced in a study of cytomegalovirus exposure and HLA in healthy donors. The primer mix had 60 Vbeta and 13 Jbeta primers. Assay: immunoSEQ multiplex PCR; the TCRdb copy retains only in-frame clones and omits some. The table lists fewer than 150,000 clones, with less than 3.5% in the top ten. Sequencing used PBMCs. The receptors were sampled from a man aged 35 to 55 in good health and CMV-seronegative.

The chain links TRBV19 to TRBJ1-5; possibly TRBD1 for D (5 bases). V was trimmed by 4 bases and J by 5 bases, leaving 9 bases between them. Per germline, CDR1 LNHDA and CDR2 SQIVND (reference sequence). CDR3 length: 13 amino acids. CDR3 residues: CASSTDTDQPQHF. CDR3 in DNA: TGTGCCAGTAGTACGGACACGGATCAGCCCCAGCATTTT.

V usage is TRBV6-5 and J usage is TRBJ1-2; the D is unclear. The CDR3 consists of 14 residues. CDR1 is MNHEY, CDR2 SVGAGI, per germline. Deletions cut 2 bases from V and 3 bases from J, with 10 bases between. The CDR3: CASSYDGLDYGYTF. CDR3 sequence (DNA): TGTGCCAGCAGTTACGACGGGTTGGACTATGGCTACACCTTC.

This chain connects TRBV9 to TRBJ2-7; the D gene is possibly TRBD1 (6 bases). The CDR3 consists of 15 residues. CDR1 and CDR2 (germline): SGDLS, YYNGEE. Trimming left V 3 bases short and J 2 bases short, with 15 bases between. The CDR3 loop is CASSATGTHTYEQYF. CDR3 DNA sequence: TGTGCCAGCAGCGCGACAGGCACTCATACCTACGAGCAGTACTTC.

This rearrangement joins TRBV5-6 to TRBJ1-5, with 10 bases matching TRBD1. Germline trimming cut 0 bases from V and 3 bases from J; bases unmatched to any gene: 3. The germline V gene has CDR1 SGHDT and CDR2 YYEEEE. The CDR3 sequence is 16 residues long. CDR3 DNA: TGTGCCAGCAGCTTGGGGACAGGGGGGGCCAATCAGCCCCAGCATTTT. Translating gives CASSLGTGGANQPQHF.

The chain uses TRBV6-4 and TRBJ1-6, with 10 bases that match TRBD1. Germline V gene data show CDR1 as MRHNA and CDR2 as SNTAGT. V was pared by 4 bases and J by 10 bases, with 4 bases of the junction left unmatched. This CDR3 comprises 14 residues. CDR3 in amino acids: CASSAGTGASPLHF. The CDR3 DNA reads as TGTGCCAGCAGTGCCGGGACAGGGGCCTCACCCCTCCACTTT.

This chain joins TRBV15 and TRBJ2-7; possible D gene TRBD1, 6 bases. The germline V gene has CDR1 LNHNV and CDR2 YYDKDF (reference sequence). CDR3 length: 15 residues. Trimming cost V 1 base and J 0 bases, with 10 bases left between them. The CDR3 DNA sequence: TGTGCCACCAGCAGAGGGGGGCTGAGCTCCTACGAGCAGTACTTC. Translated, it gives CATSRGGLSSYEQYF.

The CDR3 DNA reads as TGCGCCAGCAGCCAAGGTGGCGGGGGGCGGGGGACCCAGTACTTC. This sequence encodes CASSQGGGGRGTQYF. This chain joins TRBV4-3 and TRBJ2-5, with 8 bases that match TRBD2. CDR3 length: 15 amino acids. Germline V gene sequence: CDR1 LGHNA, CDR2 YSLEER. Trimming cost V 1 base and J 7 bases; bases outside gene matches: 8.

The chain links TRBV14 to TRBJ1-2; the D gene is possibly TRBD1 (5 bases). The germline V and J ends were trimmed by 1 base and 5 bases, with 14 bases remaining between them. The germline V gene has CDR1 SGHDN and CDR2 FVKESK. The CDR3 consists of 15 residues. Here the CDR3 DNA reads TGTGCCAGCAGCCAAGGTCCCAGGGACTTTTATGGCTACACCTTC. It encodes CASSQGPRDFYGYTF.

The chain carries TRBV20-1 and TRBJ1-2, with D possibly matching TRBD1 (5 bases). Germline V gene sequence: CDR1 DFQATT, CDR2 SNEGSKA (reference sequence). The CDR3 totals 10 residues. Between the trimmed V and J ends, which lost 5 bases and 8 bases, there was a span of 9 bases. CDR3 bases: TGCAGTGCTGGGGACTGGGGCTACACCTTC. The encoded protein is CSAGDWGYTF.

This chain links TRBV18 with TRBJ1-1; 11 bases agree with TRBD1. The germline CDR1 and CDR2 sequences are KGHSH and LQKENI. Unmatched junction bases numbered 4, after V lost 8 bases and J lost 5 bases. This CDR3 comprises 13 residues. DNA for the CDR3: TGTGCCAGCCGGACAGGGGGCGAGACTGAAGCTTTCTTT. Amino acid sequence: CASRTGGETEAFF.

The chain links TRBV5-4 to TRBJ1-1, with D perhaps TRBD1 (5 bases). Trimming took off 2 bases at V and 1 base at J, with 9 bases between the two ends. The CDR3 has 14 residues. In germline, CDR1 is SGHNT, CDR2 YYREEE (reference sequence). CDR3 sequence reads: CASSLDQGNTEAFF. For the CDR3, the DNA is TGTGCCAGCAGCTTAGATCAGGGGAACACTGAAGCTTTCTTT.

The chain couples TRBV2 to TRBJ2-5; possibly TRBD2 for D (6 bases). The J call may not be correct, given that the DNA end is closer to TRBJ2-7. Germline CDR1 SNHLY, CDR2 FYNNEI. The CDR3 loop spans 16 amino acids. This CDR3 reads CASSEAGTASGDEQYF. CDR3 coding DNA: TGTGCCAGCAGTGAAGCAGGCACGGCCTCGGGGGACGAGCAGTACTTC.

The CDR3 reads CASRERGAYSYEQYF. CDR3 sequence (DNA): TGTGCCAGCAGGGAGCGGGGGGCTTACTCCTACGAGCAGTACTTC. V is TRBV6-5 and J is TRBJ2-5; 9 bases line up with TRBD2. The tail of the sequence fits TRBJ2-7 better, so the J call may be wrong. CDR1 and CDR2 from the germline V gene are MNHEY and SVGAGI. The CDR3 loop spans 15 amino acids.

The CDR3: CASSDQTGRTDTQYF. The CDR3 nucleotides are TGTGCCAGCAGTGACCAGACCGGGAGAACAGATACGCAGTATTTT. This chain uses TRBV2 with TRBJ2-3; D possibly corresponds to TRBD2 (6 bases). The germline CDR1 and CDR2 sequences are SNHLY and FYNNEI. The CDR3 contains 15 residues. The V gene lost 3 bases and the J gene lost 3 bases, with 13 bases spanning the gap.

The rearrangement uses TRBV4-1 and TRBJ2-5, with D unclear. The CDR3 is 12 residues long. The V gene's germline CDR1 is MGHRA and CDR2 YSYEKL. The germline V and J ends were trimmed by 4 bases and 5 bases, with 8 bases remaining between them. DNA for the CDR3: TGCGCCAGCAGCCCGACTGGGGAGACCCAGTACTTC. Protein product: CASSPTGETQYF.

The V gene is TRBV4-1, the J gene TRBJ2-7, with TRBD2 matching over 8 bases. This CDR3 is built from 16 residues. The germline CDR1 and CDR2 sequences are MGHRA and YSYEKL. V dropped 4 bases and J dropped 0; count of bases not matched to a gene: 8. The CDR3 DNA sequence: TGCGCCAGCAGCCCCTCGGGAGGGGAGATCTCCTACGAGCAGTACTTC. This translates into CASSPSGGEISYEQYF.

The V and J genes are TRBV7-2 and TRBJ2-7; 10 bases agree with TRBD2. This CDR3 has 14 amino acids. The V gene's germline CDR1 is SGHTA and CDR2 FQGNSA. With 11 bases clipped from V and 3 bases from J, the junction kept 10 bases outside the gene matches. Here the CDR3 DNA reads TGTGCCTCCGATCCCGGGACTAGCGTCTACGAGCAGTACTTC. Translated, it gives CASDPGTSVYEQYF.

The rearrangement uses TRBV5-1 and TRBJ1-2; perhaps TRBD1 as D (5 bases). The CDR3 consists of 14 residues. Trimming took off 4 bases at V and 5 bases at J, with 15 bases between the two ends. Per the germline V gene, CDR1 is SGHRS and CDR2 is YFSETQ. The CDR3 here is CASSPGQQTYGYTF. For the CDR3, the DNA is TGCGCCAGCAGCCCCGGACAACAAACTTATGGCTACACCTTC.

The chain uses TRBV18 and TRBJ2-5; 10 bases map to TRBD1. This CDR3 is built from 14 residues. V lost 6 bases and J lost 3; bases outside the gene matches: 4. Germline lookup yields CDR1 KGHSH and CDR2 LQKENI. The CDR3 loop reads CASSDRGLKETQYF. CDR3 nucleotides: TGTGCCAGCTCCGACAGGGGGCTAAAAGAGACCCAGTACTTC.

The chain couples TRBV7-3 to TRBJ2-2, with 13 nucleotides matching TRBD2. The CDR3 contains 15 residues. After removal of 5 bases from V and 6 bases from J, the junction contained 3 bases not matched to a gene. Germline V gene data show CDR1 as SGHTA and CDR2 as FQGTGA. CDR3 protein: CASSPTSGGAGELFF. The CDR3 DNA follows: TGTGCCAGCAGCCCTACTAGCGGGGGGGCCGGGGAGCTGTTTTTT.

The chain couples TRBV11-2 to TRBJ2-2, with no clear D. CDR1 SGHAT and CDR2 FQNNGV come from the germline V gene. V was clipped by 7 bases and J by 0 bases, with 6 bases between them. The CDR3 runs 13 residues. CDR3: CASTRANTGELFF. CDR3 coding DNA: TGTGCCAGCACCCGAGCGAACACCGGGGAGCTGTTTTTT.

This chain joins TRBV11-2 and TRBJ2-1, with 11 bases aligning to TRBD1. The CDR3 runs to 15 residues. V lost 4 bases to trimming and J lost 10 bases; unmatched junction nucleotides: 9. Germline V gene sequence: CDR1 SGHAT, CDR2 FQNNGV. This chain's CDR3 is CASSSTPDRGQEQFF. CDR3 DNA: TGTGCCAGCAGCTCAACTCCGGACAGGGGGCAAGAGCAGTTCTTC.

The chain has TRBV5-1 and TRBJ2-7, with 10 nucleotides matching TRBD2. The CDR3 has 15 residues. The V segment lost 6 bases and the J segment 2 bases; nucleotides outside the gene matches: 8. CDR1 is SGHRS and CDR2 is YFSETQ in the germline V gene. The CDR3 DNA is TGCGCCAGCACCCTTCAACTAGCGGGGACCTACGAGCAGTACTTC. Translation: CASTLQLAGTYEQYF. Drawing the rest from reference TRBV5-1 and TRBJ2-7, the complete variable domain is KAGVTQTPRYLIKTRGQQVTLSCSPISGHRSVSWYQQTPGQGLQFLFEYFSETQRNKGNFPGRFSGRQFSNSRSEMNVSTLELGDSALYLCASTLQLAGTYEQYFGPGTRLTVT.

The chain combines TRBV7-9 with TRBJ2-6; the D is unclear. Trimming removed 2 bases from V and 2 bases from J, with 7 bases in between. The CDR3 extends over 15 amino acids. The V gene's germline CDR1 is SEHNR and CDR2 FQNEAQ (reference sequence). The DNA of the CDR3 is TGTGCCAGCAGCTTAAGCGTCGCTGGGGCCAACGTCCTGACTTTC. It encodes CASSLSVAGANVLTF.

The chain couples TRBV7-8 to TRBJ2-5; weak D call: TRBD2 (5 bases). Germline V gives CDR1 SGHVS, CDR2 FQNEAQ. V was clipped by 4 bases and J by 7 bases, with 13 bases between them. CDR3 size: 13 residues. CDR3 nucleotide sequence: TGTGCCAGCAGCTCTAGGAGTGAGGGGACCCAGTACTTC. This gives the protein CASSSRSEGTQYF.

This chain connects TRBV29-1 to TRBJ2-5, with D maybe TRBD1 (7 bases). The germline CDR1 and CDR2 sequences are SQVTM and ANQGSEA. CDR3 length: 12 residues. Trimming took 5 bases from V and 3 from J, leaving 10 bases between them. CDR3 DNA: TGCAGCGTTCAGGGGGGCGAAGAGACCCAGTACTTC. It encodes CSVQGGEETQYF.

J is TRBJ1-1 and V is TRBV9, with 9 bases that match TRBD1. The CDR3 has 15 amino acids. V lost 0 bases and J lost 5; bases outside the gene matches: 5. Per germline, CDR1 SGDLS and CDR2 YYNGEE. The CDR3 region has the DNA TGTGCCAGCAGCGTAGATGGGACAGGGAGAACTGAAGCTTTCTTT. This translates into CASSVDGTGRTEAFF.

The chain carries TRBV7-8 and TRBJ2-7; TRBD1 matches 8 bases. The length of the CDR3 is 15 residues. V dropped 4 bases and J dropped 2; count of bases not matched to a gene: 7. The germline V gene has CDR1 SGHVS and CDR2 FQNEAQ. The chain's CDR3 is CASSSRQGYPYEQYF. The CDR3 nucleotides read TGTGCCAGCAGCTCGCGACAGGGGTATCCCTACGAGCAGTACTTC.